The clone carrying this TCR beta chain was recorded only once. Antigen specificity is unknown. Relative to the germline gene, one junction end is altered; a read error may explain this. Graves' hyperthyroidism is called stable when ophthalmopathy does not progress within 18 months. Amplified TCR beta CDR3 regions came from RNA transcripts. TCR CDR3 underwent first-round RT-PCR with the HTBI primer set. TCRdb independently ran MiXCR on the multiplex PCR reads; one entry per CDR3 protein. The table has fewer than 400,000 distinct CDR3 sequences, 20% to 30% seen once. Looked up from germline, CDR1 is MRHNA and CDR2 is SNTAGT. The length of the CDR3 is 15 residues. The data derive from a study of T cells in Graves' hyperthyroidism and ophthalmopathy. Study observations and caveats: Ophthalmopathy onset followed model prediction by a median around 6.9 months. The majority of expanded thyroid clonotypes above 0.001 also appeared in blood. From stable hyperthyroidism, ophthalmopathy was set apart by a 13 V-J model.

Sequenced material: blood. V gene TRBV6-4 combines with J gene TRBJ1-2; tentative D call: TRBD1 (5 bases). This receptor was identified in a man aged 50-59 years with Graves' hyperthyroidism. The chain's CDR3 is CASSYSQRGDYGYTF. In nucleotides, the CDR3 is TGTGCCAGCAGTTACTCCCAGCGGGGGGACTATGGCTACACCTTC.